Listed here are 14 T cell receptor beta chains from one sample, sequenced in a study of T cells in Graves' hyperthyroidism and ophthalmopathy (dated by TCRdb to about 2019). Library creation used multiplex PCR. Sequencing was carried out with an Illumina HiSeq 2000. The TCR beta CDR3 regions were amplified from the RNA transcripts. The TCR CDR3 was subjected to a first round of RT-PCR using the HTBI primer set and the Qiagen OneStep RT-PCR kit. The public reads were reprocessed in TCRdb via fastp at Q25 and MiXCR, keeping in-frame beta chains. Entries that share a CDR3 protein sequence are merged under the most common genes and DNA. A total of approximately 400,000 distinct CDR3 sequences appear in this sample, about an eighth of them only once. Around 28% of the sample is in the top ten clones. The specimen sequenced was blood. The origin of the receptors is a man between 50 and 59 years old with Graves' ophthalmopathy.

In the case of this clonotype: The missing conserved phenylalanine or tryptophan at the end of this CDR3 makes a read error likely. The rearrangement joins TRBV28 to TRBJ2-5; 11 bases agree with TRBD1. There are 18 residues in the CDR3. V shed 4 bases, J shed 5 bases, and the junction held 15 bases outside the gene matches. From germline, CDR1 is MDHEN and CDR2 SYDVKM. Here the CDR3 reads CASSSSRTGGDAGETQYS. In DNA, the CDR3 is TGTGCCAGCAGTTCCTCCCGGACAGGGGGCGACGCGGGGGAGACCCAGTACTCC.

This clonotype has ten or more counts. This sequence joins TRBV2 and TRBJ2-1; the D gene is possibly TRBD2 (7 bases). This CDR3 has 16 residues. Trimming cost V 1 base and J 2 bases, with 12 bases left between them. The germline V gene has CDR1 SNHLY and CDR2 FYNNEI. CDR3 nucleotides: TGTGCCAGCAGTGAAGGGGGGGGCATAACCTACAATGAGCAGTTCTTC. As protein: CASSEGGGITYNEQFF.

The V gene is TRBV30, the J gene TRBJ2-7, with a tentative D call TRBD2 (6 bases). Germline V gives CDR1 GTSNPN, CDR2 SVGIG (reference sequence). The CDR3 is 13 residues long. V was trimmed by 0 bases and J by 6 bases, leaving 12 bases between them. CDR3 DNA: TGTGCCTGGAGTGTCGGGGGAGACCGCGAGCAGTACTTC. This sequence encodes CAWSVGGDREQYF.

This clonotype was recorded many times. The gene calls are TRBV29-1 and TRBJ2-3; 9 positions match TRBD2. Germline trimming cut 4 bases from V and 0 bases from J; bases unmatched to any gene: 5. Germline CDR1 SQVTM, CDR2 ANQGSEA. The CDR3 covers 15 residues. CDR3 protein: CSVVGGRGSTDTQYF. CDR3 nucleotide sequence: TGCAGCGTTGTAGGCGGGAGGGGAAGCACAGATACGCAGTATTTT.

This clonotype was counted ten times or more. The chain has TRBV20-1 and TRBJ1-2; TRBD1 aligns across 7 bases. V shed 1 base and J 7 bases; nucleotides not matched to a gene: 3. Germline V gene lookup returns CDR1 DFQATT and CDR2 SNEGSKA (reference sequence). The CDR3 is 12 amino acids. This CDR3 reads CSARVNRGGYTF. The CDR3 DNA is TGCAGTGCTAGAGTTAACAGGGGTGGCTACACCTTC.

At least ten counts were recorded for this clonotype. The CDR3 nucleotides are TGTGCCAGCAGTGAAGGAACAGGGGCAAGCAATCAGCCCCAGCATTTT. It codes for CASSEGTGASNQPQHF. The chain recombines TRBV2 with TRBJ1-5; 7 bases are a match to TRBD1. CDR3 length: 16 residues. Germline-derived CDR1 and CDR2 are SNHLY and FYNNEI. V lost 1 base and J lost 1; bases outside the gene matches: 4.

This clonotype occurred a few times. The chain recombines TRBV2 with TRBJ1-6, with D unclear. Per germline, CDR1 SNHLY and CDR2 FYNNEI. This CDR3 has 15 amino acids. V was cut by 3 bases and J by 6 bases, with 12 bases left in between. The CDR3 protein is CASSERRISNSPLHF. CDR3 DNA sequence: TGTGCCAGCAGTGAGCGACGGATTTCTAATTCACCCCTCCACTTT.

About this clonotype itself: Possible read error: a much larger clone is one base away. The chain recombines TRBV5-1 with TRBJ2-5; D possibly corresponds to TRBD2 (6 bases). Germline V gene data show CDR1 as SGHRS and CDR2 as YFSETQ. V was pared by 0 bases and J by 2 bases, with 14 bases between. CDR3 length: 16 amino acids. The CDR3 DNA reads TGCGCCAGCAGCTTGGGGTTAGCGGAGAGTCAAGAGACCCAGTACTTC. It encodes CASSLGLAESQETQYF.

The table lists this clonotype with many counts. The rearrangement joins TRBV7-9 to TRBJ2-7; D uncertain. V shed 2 bases and J shed 3 bases, with 5 bases lying between them. This CDR3 contains 12 residues. CDR1 and CDR2 (germline): SEHNR, FQNEAQ (reference sequence). The chain's CDR3 is CASSLHHYEQYF. In nucleotides, the CDR3 is TGTGCCAGCAGCTTACACCACTACGAGCAGTACTTC.

The chain uses TRBV20-1 and TRBJ2-1; 11 positions match TRBD2. The V gene end was trimmed by 0 bases and the J gene end by 3 bases; junction bases not matched to a gene: 7. Germline assignment: CDR1 DFQATT and CDR2 SNEGSKA (reference sequence). This CDR3 spans 17 amino acids. The CDR3 nucleotides are TGCAGTGCTAGAGATGGCACTAGCGGGGGCCGCTACAATGAGCAGTTCTTC. It yields the protein CSARDGTSGGRYNEQFF.

CDR3 sequence (DNA): TGTGCCAGCAGCCAAGTCTGGACTAGCGGGACCCAGTATTTT. Amino acids: CASSQVWTSGTQYF. The gene calls are TRBV14 and TRBJ2-3, with 12 bases lining up with TRBD2. The CDR3 runs 14 residues. CDR1 and CDR2 (germline): SGHDN, FVKESK. The trim removed 1 base at V and 12 bases at J, leaving 5 bases unmatched.

V is TRBV5-1 and J is TRBJ2-2; D is undetermined. The germline V gene encodes CDR1 SGHRS and CDR2 YFSETQ. The V and J ends lost 7 bases and 4 bases respectively, with 14 bases between them. CDR3 length: 14 residues. For the CDR3, the DNA is TGCGCCAGCGCGCTTAGCCCGAGCACCGGGGAGCTGTTTTTT. This codes for CASALSPSTGELFF. The complete variable domain, with remaining parts taken from reference TRBV5-1 and TRBJ2-2, reads KAGVTQTPRYLIKTRGQQVTLSCSPISGHRSVSWYQQTPGQGLQFLFEYFSETQRNKGNFPGRFSGRQFSNSRSEMNVSTLELGDSALYLCASALSPSTGELFFGEGSRLTVL.

The chain is built from TRBV14 and TRBJ2-7, with 10 bases that match TRBD2. Germline CDR1 reads SGHDN; CDR2 reads FVKESK. The CDR3 sequence is 15 residues long. With 3 bases clipped from V and 3 bases from J, the junction kept 5 bases outside the gene matches. The CDR3 sequence is CASSHASGSIYEQYF. Written as DNA, the CDR3 is TGTGCCAGCAGCCATGCTAGCGGGAGTATCTACGAGCAGTACTTC.

This clonotype was seen only a few times. This chain uses TRBV6-1 with TRBJ2-2, with 7 positions matching TRBD2. This CDR3 is built from 13 residues. The V gene end was trimmed by 5 bases and the J gene end by 6 bases; junction bases not matched to a gene: 3. Germline CDR1 MNHNS, CDR2 SASEGT. For the CDR3, the DNA is TGTGCCAGCAGTCAACTAGCGTCCGGGGAGCTGTTTTTT. Residues: CASSQLASGELFF.